The 24 T cell receptor beta chains presented below share a single source sample, sequenced in a study of cytomegalovirus exposure and HLA in healthy donors. A multiplex PCR was run with 60 Vbeta primers and 13 Jbeta primers. Profiled with immunoSEQ multiplex PCR; TCRdb holds only in-frame clones, not every one. The repertoire consists of about 160,000 clones, with around 64% occurring once and the leading ten covering 2.5% to 3%. Sequencing was carried out using PBMCs. These receptors were obtained from a woman in her 30s in good health and CMV-seronegative.

This rearrangement joins TRBV7-2 to TRBJ2-1; 12 nucleotides line up with TRBD2. This CDR3 contains 14 residues. Per germline, CDR1 SGHTA and CDR2 FQGNSA. V lost 8 bases, J lost 9 bases, and 8 bases stayed unmatched. CDR3 nucleotide sequence: TGTGCCAGCTCCTCAGCTAGCGGGGGGGGTGAGCAGTTCTTC. Encoded protein: CASSSASGGGEQFF.

V and J are TRBV7-9 and TRBJ1-1; D gene unclear. Germline lookup yields CDR1 SEHNR and CDR2 FQNEAQ (reference sequence). Trimming took 0 bases from V and 7 from J, leaving 6 bases between them. The CDR3 is 12 amino acids. The CDR3 nucleotides read TGTGCCAGCAGCTTAGCGAGGGATGAAGCTTTCTTT. Translation: CASSLARDEAFF.

This clone has more than one count but fewer than ten. The genes are TRBV30 and TRBJ1-6, with 10 bases matching TRBD1. The CDR3 extends over 15 amino acids. Trimming cost V 1 base and J 10 bases; bases outside gene matches: 7. CDR1 and CDR2 (germline): GTSNPN, SVGIG (reference sequence). Written as DNA, the CDR3 is TGTGCCTGGAGTGATGCCGGGACAGGGGTCTCACCCCTCCACTTT. It codes for CAWSDAGTGVSPLHF.

The chain has TRBV6-5 and TRBJ2-3; possible D gene TRBD2, 6 bases. In germline, CDR1 is MNHEY, CDR2 SVGAGI. The germline V and J ends were trimmed by 11 bases and 2 bases, with 11 bases remaining between them. The CDR3 is made up of 12 amino acids. Here the CDR3 reads CAVTSPTDTQYF. The DNA of the CDR3 is TGTGCCGTTACTAGCCCCACAGATACGCAGTATTTT.

This clone was observed a few times. J is TRBJ1-3 and V is TRBV4-1, with D possibly being TRBD1 (6 bases). Trimming pared 2 bases from V and 1 base from J, leaving 15 bases between. CDR1 MGHRA and CDR2 YSYEKL come from the germline V gene. This CDR3 is 17 amino acids long. The CDR3 here is CASSQTLDSSSGNTIYF. The CDR3 DNA reads as TGCGCCAGCAGCCAAACGTTGGACAGTTCATCTGGAAACACCATATATTTT.

CDR3 residues: CASRRRQDSSYNEQFF. The CDR3 DNA reads TGTGCCAGCAGGCGCCGACAGGACAGCTCCTACAATGAGCAGTTCTTC. The chain carries TRBV4-2 and TRBJ2-1; D might be TRBD1 (6 bases). The germline V and J ends were trimmed by 6 bases and 0 bases, with 15 bases remaining between them. Germline V gene sequence: CDR1 LGHNA, CDR2 YNFKEQ. The length of the CDR3 is 16 residues.

V gene TRBV7-9 combines with J gene TRBJ1-5, with D maybe TRBD1 (6 bases). V was cut by 1 base and J by 2 bases, with 18 bases left in between. This CDR3 is 18 amino acids long. The V gene's germline CDR1 is SEHNR and CDR2 FQNEAQ (reference sequence). CDR3: CASSLDPLRGARNQPQHF. CDR3 DNA: TGTGCCAGCAGCTTAGACCCCCTACGGGGGGCTCGCAATCAGCCCCAGCATTTT.

This clone turned up a few times. V usage is TRBV18 and J usage is TRBJ2-3; tentatively, D is TRBD2 (5 bases). The CDR3 is 12 amino acids. Trimming left V 8 bases short and J 2 bases short, with 8 bases between. Germline V gene lookup returns CDR1 KGHSH and CDR2 LQKENI. The CDR3 loop reads CASTDYTDTQYF. CDR3 nucleotides: TGTGCCAGCACCGACTACACAGATACGCAGTATTTT.

This clone showed up just a few times. This rearrangement joins TRBV7-9 to TRBJ1-5, with D perhaps TRBD1 (5 bases). The CDR3 has 17 amino acids. The V gene lost 3 bases and the J gene lost 3 bases, with 18 bases spanning the gap. Germline-derived CDR1 and CDR2 are SEHNR and FQNEAQ (reference sequence). For the CDR3, the DNA is TGTGCCAGCAGCTTGTCAGGGTTTGGGGTGAACAATCAGCCCCAGCATTTT. Its translation is CASSLSGFGVNNQPQHF. Together with reference TRBV7-9 and TRBJ1-5, the CDR3 gives the full variable domain: DTGVSQNPRHKITKRGQNVTFRCDPISEHNRLYWYRQTLGQGPEFLTYFQNEAQLEKSRLLSDRFSAERPKGSFSTLEIQRTEQGDSAMYLCASSLSGFGVNNQPQHFGDGTRLSIL.

V usage is TRBV9 and J usage is TRBJ2-5; TRBD2 is a possible D gene (6 bases). The J call could be wrong; TRBJ2-7 is a better fit for the DNA end. This CDR3 region has 18 residues. CDR1 is SGDLS and CDR2 is YYNGEE in the germline V gene. The CDR3 coding sequence is TGTGCCAGCAGCGTAGTGGTAGTGACCCGTGGGGGGAACTACGAGCAGTACTTC. Translating it yields CASSVVVVTRGGNYEQYF.

The genes are TRBV18 and TRBJ1-6, with D uncertain. Trimming stripped 9 bases from V and 0 bases from J, with 15 bases between. Germline assignment: CDR1 KGHSH and CDR2 LQKENI. The CDR3 extends over 16 amino acids. CDR3 region: CASAAATSSYNSPLHF. CDR3 nucleotides: TGTGCCAGTGCGGCGGCGACGAGCTCCTATAATTCACCCCTCCACTTT.

CDR3: CASSMRGEQFF. The CDR3 nucleotides are TGTGCCAGTAGTATGCGTGGTGAGCAGTTCTTC. The chain recombines TRBV19 with TRBJ2-1; unclear D gene. The V end was cut by 3 bases, the J end by 9 bases, with 6 bases between. The length of the CDR3 is 11 residues. Germline V CDR1 and CDR2: LNHDA, SQIVND (reference sequence). Together with reference TRBV19 and TRBJ2-1, the CDR3 gives the full variable domain: DGGITQSPKYLFRKEGQNVTLSCEQNLNHDAMYWYRQDPGQGLRLIYYSQIVNDFQKGDIAEGYSVSREKKESFPLTVTSAQKNPTAFYLCASSMRGEQFFGPGTRLTVL.

The chain links TRBV5-4 to TRBJ2-7, with 11 nucleotides matching TRBD2. The V gene end was trimmed by 0 bases and the J gene end by 2 bases; junction bases not matched to a gene: 1. Per the germline V gene, CDR1 is SGHNT and CDR2 is YYREEE (reference sequence). The CDR3 length is 15 residues. As DNA, the CDR3 is TGTGCCAGCAGCTTGGTTAGCGGGAGGGCCTACGAGCAGTACTTC. It is translated as CASSLVSGRAYEQYF.

This rearrangement joins TRBV15 to TRBJ2-2; 7 bases map to TRBD2. This CDR3 comprises 17 residues. The germline CDR1 and CDR2 sequences are LNHNV and YYDKDF (reference sequence). J was trimmed by 1 base and V by 1 base; bases with no gene match: 6. Written as DNA, the CDR3 is TGTGCCACCAGCAGAGGGTCTAGCGGTGTGAACACCGGGGAGCTGTTTTTT. It encodes CATSRGSSGVNTGELFF.

The V and J genes are TRBV7-2 and TRBJ2-7; 10 bases align to TRBD1. J lost 6 bases, V lost 5 bases, and 7 bases had no gene match. The CDR3 is made up of 14 amino acids. CDR1 is SGHTA, CDR2 FQGNSA, per germline. CDR3 nucleotide sequence: TGTGCCAGCAGCCCGAGACAGGGGGCTGGCGAGCAGTACTTC. Its translation: CASSPRQGAGEQYF.

This clone came up a few times. This CDR3 reads CATIRVREQYF. The CDR3, as DNA: TGTGCCACCATTCGAGTGAGGGAGCAGTACTTC. The chain links TRBV28 to TRBJ2-7; the D is unclear. The CDR3 length is 11 residues. With 10 bases removed from V and 7 bases from J, the gap between germline ends came to 14 bases. Germline-derived CDR1 and CDR2 are MDHEN and SYDVKM.

The rearrangement uses TRBV15 and TRBJ2-7; 7 bases map to TRBD1. The CDR3 sequence is 16 residues long. The V and J ends lost 2 bases and 0 bases, in that order; junction bases with no gene match: 7. Looked up from germline, CDR1 is LNHNV and CDR2 is YYDKDF (reference sequence). The CDR3 region has the DNA TGTGCCACCAGCAGATCCCGAGGGACAGTCTCCTACGAGCAGTACTTC. It encodes CATSRSRGTVSYEQYF.

In its sample, this clone was seen a few times. The genes are TRBV27 and TRBJ2-3, with D tentatively TRBD1 (5 bases). From germline, CDR1 is MNHEY and CDR2 SMNVEV (reference sequence). Trimming cost V 3 bases and J 3 bases, with 7 bases left between them. CDR3 size: 13 residues. CDR3 sequence (DNA): TGTGCCAGCAGTTTTAGGGGAACAGATACGCAGTATTTT. Its translation is CASSFRGTDTQYF.

This rearrangement joins TRBV10-3 to TRBJ2-3, with 8 positions matching TRBD2. The CDR3 loop spans 16 amino acids. V lost 11 bases, J lost 1 base, and 14 bases stayed unmatched. CDR1 is ENHRY, CDR2 SYGVKD, per germline. The CDR3 here is CAAGESLAGGTDTQYF. The CDR3 bases are TGTGCCGCCGGAGAGAGCCTAGCGGGCGGCACAGATACGCAGTATTTT.

This chain joins TRBV10-1 and TRBJ2-5, with D uncertain. Looked up from germline, CDR1 is WNHNN and CDR2 is SYGVQD (reference sequence). V was cut by 3 bases and J by 3 bases, with 8 bases left in between. The CDR3 sequence is 13 residues long. CDR3 amino acids: CASSEEVEETQYF. For the CDR3, the DNA is TGCGCCAGCAGTGAAGAGGTAGAAGAGACCCAGTACTTC.

The chain combines TRBV11-2 with TRBJ1-5; D possibly corresponds to TRBD1 (5 bases). Trimming shortened V by 0 bases and J by 3 bases, and 12 bases separated the two germline ends. Germline lookup yields CDR1 SGHAT and CDR2 FQNNGV. The CDR3 is 16 amino acids. The CDR3 sequence is CASSLDRGGDNQPQHF. In DNA, the CDR3 is TGTGCCAGCAGCTTAGATAGGGGAGGAGACAATCAGCCCCAGCATTTT.

V and J are TRBV9 and TRBJ2-2, with D tentatively TRBD1 (6 bases). The CDR3 covers 17 residues. Per the germline V gene, CDR1 is SGDLS and CDR2 is YYNGEE. Trimming took off 0 bases at V and 4 bases at J, with 16 bases between the two ends. The CDR3, as DNA: TGTGCCAGCAGCGTAGCTAGTCAGGGGTTTGGCACCGGGGAGCTGTTTTTT. Protein sequence: CASSVASQGFGTGELFF.

The chain uses TRBV4-2 and TRBJ1-4; 12 bases map to TRBD1. Germline values: CDR1 LGHNA, CDR2 YNFKEQ. This CDR3 spans 18 amino acids. Trimming removed 2 bases from V and 4 bases from J; junction bases left unmatched: 8. This CDR3 reads CASSQLGTGGAYNEKLFF. The CDR3 nucleotides read TGTGCCAGCAGCCAACTGGGGACAGGGGGCGCCTATAATGAAAAACTGTTTTTT.

This rearrangement joins TRBV10-3 to TRBJ2-3, with D possibly being TRBD2 (6 bases). The CDR3 sequence is 12 residues long. Deletions cut 5 bases from V and 3 bases from J, with 6 bases between. Germline lookup yields CDR1 ENHRY and CDR2 SYGVKD. In DNA, the CDR3 is TGTGCCATCAGTAGCGGGACAGATACGCAGTATTTT. Translated, it gives CAISSGTDTQYF.